The entry below gives a single TCR beta chain sequence along with its context. Antigen unknown. The CDR3 loop spans 15 amino acids. CDR1 KGHSH and CDR2 LQKENI come from the germline V gene. With 5 bases clipped from V and 0 bases from J, the junction kept 6 bases outside the gene matches. This sample was included in a study of cytomegalovirus exposure and HLA in healthy donors. Broader study findings: Most TCR sequences were uncommon, yet certain public TCRs appeared in many donors. It was reported that the classifier diagnosed cytomegalovirus status with high specificity and sensitivity in both the original and validation cohorts.

TCRdb keeps only in-frame clones here, not all; method: immunoSEQ multiplex PCR. The sample contains some 98,000 clones, about 83% of which appear only once. The chain joins TRBV18 to TRBJ1-1; 7 nucleotides align to TRBD1. This sequence originates from a woman between 25 and 40 years old in good health and CMV-seronegative. Sequenced input: PBMCs. This CDR3 is CASSTLQGMNTEAFF. The CDR3 nucleotides are TGTGCCAGCTCAACGCTACAGGGGATGAACACTGAAGCTTTCTTT.